These T cell receptor beta chains were read from a single sample in a study of T cells in Graves' hyperthyroidism and ophthalmopathy. TCRdb ran MiXCR on the multiplex PCR reads and lists one entry per CDR3 protein. The sample shows 40,000 to 60,000 distinct CDR3 sequences, under 50% of them seen only once. Sequencing was performed on blood. The origin of the receptors is a woman in her forties or fifties with Graves' ophthalmopathy. Each CDR3 is given with its conserved first and last residue. A D gene is named only where the DNA matches it firmly. The size of a clone is reported for some rows only, either as once, few or many, or as a class for expanded clones.

>16|NA|TRBJ2-3|NA|TRBV11-3
CASSLNAGATTDTQYF
TGTGCCAGCAGCTTAAATGCGGGGGCCACCACAGATACGCAGTATTTT
>16|TRBD2|TRBJ2-3|NA|TRBV5-1
CASSLVAGDSTNTQYF
TGCGCCAGCAGCTTGGTAGCGGGAGATAGCACAAATACACAGTATTTT
>15|NA|TRBJ1-1|NA|TRBV6-5
CASRSTGPGDPEAFF
TGTGCCAGCAGGTCAACAGGGCCCGGGGACCCTGAAGCTTTCTTT
>15|NA|TRBJ2-7|many|TRBV5-1
CASSSLQGFSYEQYF
TGCGCCAGCAGCTCCTTACAGGGTTTCTCCTACGAGCAGTACTTC
>16|TRBD2|TRBJ2-7|NA|TRBV18
CASSPQSSGRAGEQYF
TGTGCCAGCTCACCACAGTCTAGCGGGAGGGCCGGCGAGCAGTACTTC
>15|NA|TRBJ1-2|many|TRBV20-1
CSAQDPSTPKYGYTF
TGCAGTGCCCAAGACCCGTCAACCCCCAAGTATGGCTACACCTTC
>14|NA|TRBJ1-1|many|TRBV19
CASSLSRENTEAFF
TGTGCCAGTAGTCTTAGCCGTGAGAACACTGAAGCTTTCTTT
>14|NA|TRBJ2-3|many|TRBV7-2
CASSNRGATDTQYF
TGTGCCAGCAGCAACCGGGGCGCCACAGATACGCAGTATTTT
>16|TRBD2|TRBJ2-1|NA|TRBV2
CASSAPGLAGADEQFF
TGTGCCAGCAGTGCCCCGGGACTAGCGGGAGCGGATGAGCAGTTCTTC
>11|NA|TRBJ1-2|medium-sized|TRBV2
CASSAIYGYTF
TGTGCCAGCAGTGCCATCTATGGCTACACCTTC
>12|NA|TRBJ2-7|many|TRBV6-2/TRBV6-3
CASSYGGQSQYF
TGTGCCAGCAGTTACGGGGGCCAGAGCCAGTACTTC
>15|NA|TRBJ1-4|many|TRBV19
CASSIDGTGNEKLFF
TGTGCCAGTAGTATCGACGGGACGGGCAATGAAAAACTGTTTTTT
>14|TRBD1|TRBJ2-7|few|TRBV24-1
CATSGDRGSYEQYF
TGTGCCACCAGTGGGGACAGGGGCTCCTACGAGCAGTACTTC
>16|NA|TRBJ2-7|many|TRBV5-5
CASSLVLGRGSYEQYF
TGTGCCAGCAGCTTGGTTCTCGGCAGGGGCTCCTACGAGCAGTACTTC
>15|NA|TRBJ1-5|few|TRBV7-2
CASSSSGDSNQPQHF
TGTGCCAGCAGCTCATCCGGGGATAGCAATCAGCCCCAGCATTTT
>15|TRBD1|TRBJ1-2|many|TRBV6-5
CASSSWTGSNYGYTF
TGTGCCAGCAGTTCCTGGACAGGGTCTAACTATGGCTACACCTTC
>15|NA|TRBJ2-7|many|TRBV12-3/TRBV12-4
CASSLEQGLGYEQYF
TGTGCCAGCAGTTTGGAGCAGGGTCTTGGCTACGAGCAGTACTTC
>14|TRBD1|TRBJ2-7|many|TRBV4-2
CASSDRTGSYEQYF
TGTGCCAGCAGCGACAGGACAGGGTCCTACGAGCAGTACTTC
>15|TRBD1|TRBJ2-5|many|TRBV20-1
CSAFHTGTGQETQYF
TGCAGTGCCTTTCACACCGGGACAGGGCAAGAGACCCAGTACTTC
>12|NA|TRBJ1-1|many|TRBV19
CASSLTRQEAFF
TGTGCCAGTAGCTTAACTCGACAAGAAGCTTTCTTT
>16|TRBD2|TRBJ2-2|many|TRBV19
CASSIGLLASSGELFF
TGTGCCAGTAGTATAGGACTACTAGCGAGCAGCGGGGAGCTGTTTTTT
>13|NA|TRBJ1-2|many|TRBV20-1
CSAAPDGVYGYTF
TGCAGTGCAGCTCCAGACGGGGTCTATGGCTACACCTTC
>14|NA|TRBJ1-2|NA|TRBV9
CASSVAGLGYGYTF
TGTGCCAGCAGCGTAGCGGGATTGGGCTATGGCTACACCTTC
>15|NA|TRBJ2-7|many|TRBV20-1
CSAREGAETSYEQYF
TGCAGTGCTAGAGAGGGAGCTGAGACATCCTACGAGCAGTACTTC
>14|NA|TRBJ2-3|NA|TRBV24-1
CATSDDRGQTEQYF
TGTGCCACCAGTGATGACCGGGGCCAGACTGAGCAGTATTTT
>11|NA|TRBJ1-2|many|TRBV11-2
CASSLVYGYTF
TGTGCCAGCAGCTTAGTTTATGGCTACACCTTC
>23|TRBD2|TRBJ2-1|NA|TRBV25-1
CASIPPSETIAGGPVRAKNEQFF
TGTGCCAGCATCCCCCCGAGCGAGACTATAGCGGGGGGGCCGGTCCGAGCGAAGAATGAGCAGTTCTTC
>15|TRBD2|TRBJ2-1|few|TRBV15
CATGGGRGPYNEQFF
TGTGCCACCGGCGGCGGGAGAGGCCCCTACAATGAGCAGTTCTTC
>14|NA|TRBJ2-7|many|TRBV7-9
CASSPRDGSYEQYF
TGTGCCAGCAGCCCTCGGGACGGCTCCTACGAGCAGTACTTC
>16|NA|TRBJ2-7|many|TRBV9
CASSRDVGSLSYEQYF
TGTGCCAGCAGCCGTGACGTTGGCAGCCTCTCCTACGAGCAGTACTTC
>16|NA|TRBJ2-3|once|TRBV20-1
CSARQLIGSSTDTQYF
TGCAGTGCTAGACAGCTTATAGGAAGTAGCACAGATACGCAGTATTTT
>15|TRBD1|TRBJ2-7|many|TRBV4-1
CASSQTGSHSYEQYF
TGCGCCAGCAGCCAGACAGGGTCCCACTCCTACGAGCAGTACTTC
>15|TRBD1|TRBJ2-1|NA|TRBV9
CASSGGTGGYNEQFF
TGTGCCAGCAGCGGCGGGACAGGGGGGTACAATGAGCAGTTCTTC
>15|TRBD1|TRBJ2-7|once|TRBV9
CASSTAGTERYEQYF
TGTGCCAGCAGCACAGCCGGGACAGAGCGATACGAGCAGTACTTC
>16|NA|TRBJ1-3|many|TRBV5-8
CASSFYSGAPGNTIYF
TGTGCCAGCAGCTTTTATTCAGGGGCTCCGGGAAACACCATATATTTT
>18|NA|TRBJ1-1|NA|TRBV9
CASSTNPKGGGLGTEALF
TGTGCCAGCAGCACGAACCCAAAGGGGGGGGGGCTGGGGACTGAAGCTCTCTTT
>14|TRBD2|TRBJ2-5|NA|TRBV25-1
CASSPAGVRETQYF
TGTGCCAGCAGTCCAGCGGGAGTGAGGGAGACCCAGTACTTC
>15|NA|TRBJ2-7|many|TRBV5-1
CASSFLGTPLYEQYF
TGCGCCAGCAGCTTCCTCGGGACACCCCTCTACGAGCAGTACTTC
>13|TRBD1|TRBJ1-2|many|TRBV6-5
CASRDRGLDGYTF
TGTGCCAGCAGAGACAGGGGGCTGGATGGCTACACCTTC
>15|TRBD1|TRBJ2-5|many|TRBV5-1
CASSLNRGEQETQYF
TGCGCCAGCAGCTTGAACAGGGGAGAGCAAGAGACCCAGTACTTC
>14|NA|TRBJ2-7|NA|TRBV7-3
CASSPSGGGTEQYF
TGTGCCAGCAGCCCAAGTGGGGGGGGCACCGAGCAGTACTTC
>17|TRBD1|TRBJ1-3|NA|TRBV19
CASSLPGQASSGNTIYF
TGTGCCAGCAGTCTCCCGGGACAGGCGAGCTCTGGAAACACCATATATTTT
>13|NA|TRBJ1-6|many|TRBV6-4
CASSKEARGPLHF
TGTGCCAGCAGTAAGGAGGCTAGGGGACCCCTCCACTTT
>15|TRBD1|TRBJ2-7|NA|TRBV19
CASSMGDRAAYEQYF
TGTGCCAGTAGTATGGGGGACAGGGCGGCGTACGAGCAGTACTTC
>15|NA|TRBJ2-7|NA|TRBV11-3
CASSLELGVGYEQYF
TGTGCCAGCAGCTTAGAGTTAGGAGTGGGTTACGAGCAGTACTTC
>14|NA|TRBJ1-1|NA|TRBV9
CASSLGAPNTEAFF
TGTGCCAGCAGCCTCGGAGCCCCGAACACTGAAGCTTTCTTC
>14|TRBD1|TRBJ2-3|many|TRBV2
CASNPTGGTDTQYF
TGTGCCAGCAACCCCACAGGGGGCACAGATACGCAGTATTTT
>15|NA|TRBJ2-3|NA|TRBV24-1
CTTNDFVVGADTQYF
TGTACCACCAATGATTTTGTGGTTGGGGCAGATACGCAGTATTTT
>15|NA|TRBJ1-3|once|TRBV7-2
CASSFGGVSGNTIYF
TGTGCCAGCAGCTTCGGAGGCGTGTCCGGAAACACCATATATTTT
>13|NA|TRBJ2-7|medium-sized|TRBV15
CATSSTGSYEQYF
TGTGCCACCAGCAGTACAGGGAGTTACGAGCAGTACTTC
>14|NA|TRBJ1-1|many|TRBV14
CASSQLLFAGEAFF
TGTGCCAGCAGCCAACTCCTATTCGCCGGTGAAGCTTTCTTT
>19|TRBD2|TRBJ2-7|NA|TRBV10-3
CAISLAGAATGERAYEQYF
TGTGCCATCAGTCTAGCGGGAGCGGCAACCGGGGAGCGGGCCTACGAGCAGTACTTC
>13|NA|TRBJ1-5|once|TRBV19
CASWGQAEQPQHF
TGTGCCAGTTGGGGGCAGGCAGAACAGCCCCAACATTTT
>15|NA|TRBJ1-4|many|TRBV19
CASSIAGWKNEKLFF
TGTGCCAGTAGTATAGCGGGTTGGAAAAATGAAAAACTGTTTTTT
>16|TRBD2|TRBJ2-3|many|TRBV20-1
CSAQGLAYSDEDTQYF
TGCAGTGCCCAGGGACTAGCTTATAGCGACGAGGATACGCAGTATTTT
>15|TRBD2|TRBJ2-1|NA|TRBV4-3
CASSRGLAGENERFF
TGCGCCAGCAGCCGCGGACTAGCGGGGGAGAATGAGCGGTTCTTC
>15|TRBD2|TRBJ2-3|NA|TRBV15
CATSTGLAGEGTQYF
TGTGCCACCAGCACCGGACTAGCGGGAGAAGGGACGCAGTATTTT